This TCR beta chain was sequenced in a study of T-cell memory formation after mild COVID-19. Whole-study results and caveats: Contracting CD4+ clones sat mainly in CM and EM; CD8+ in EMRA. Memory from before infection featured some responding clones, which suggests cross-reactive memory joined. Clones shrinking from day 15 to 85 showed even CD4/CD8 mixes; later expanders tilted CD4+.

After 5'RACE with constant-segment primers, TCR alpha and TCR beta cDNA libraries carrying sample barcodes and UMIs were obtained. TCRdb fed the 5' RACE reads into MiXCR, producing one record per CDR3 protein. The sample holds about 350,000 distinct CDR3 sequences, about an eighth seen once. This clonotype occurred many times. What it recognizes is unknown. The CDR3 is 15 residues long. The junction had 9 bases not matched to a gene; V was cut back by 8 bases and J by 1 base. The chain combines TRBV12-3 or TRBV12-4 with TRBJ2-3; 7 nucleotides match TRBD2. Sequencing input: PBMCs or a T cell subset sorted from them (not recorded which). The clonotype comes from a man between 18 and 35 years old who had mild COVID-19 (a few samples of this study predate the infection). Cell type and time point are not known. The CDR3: CASHRNRGGTDTQYF. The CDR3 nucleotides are TGTGCCAGCCACCGTAATCGGGGGGGCACAGATACGCAGTATTTT.